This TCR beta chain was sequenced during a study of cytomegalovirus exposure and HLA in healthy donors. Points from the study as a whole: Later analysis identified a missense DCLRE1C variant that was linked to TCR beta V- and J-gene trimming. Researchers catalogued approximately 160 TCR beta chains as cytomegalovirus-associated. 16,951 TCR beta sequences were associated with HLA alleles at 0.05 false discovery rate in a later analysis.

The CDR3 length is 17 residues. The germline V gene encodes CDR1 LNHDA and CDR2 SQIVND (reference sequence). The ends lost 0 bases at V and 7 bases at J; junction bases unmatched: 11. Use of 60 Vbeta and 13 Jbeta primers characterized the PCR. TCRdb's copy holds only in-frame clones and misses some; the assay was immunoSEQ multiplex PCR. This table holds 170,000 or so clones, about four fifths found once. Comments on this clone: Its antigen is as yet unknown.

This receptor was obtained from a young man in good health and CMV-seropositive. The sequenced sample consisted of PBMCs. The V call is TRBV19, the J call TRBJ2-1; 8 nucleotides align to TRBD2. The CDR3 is CASSIDGQRERVNEQFF. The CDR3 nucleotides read TGTGCCAGTAGTATAGATGGGCAGCGGGAGAGGGTGAATGAGCAGTTCTTC.